The sequence of this T cell receptor beta chain was determined in a study of T cell responses to AZD1222 COVID-19 vaccine. Study-level findings and limits: There were mostly white British donors and more females than males, and clonal diversity was possibly underestimated. Increased Spike-specific TCR breadth and depth were observed after two AZD1222 doses.

For this clone: The antigen remains undetermined.

This CDR3 comprises 15 residues. V lost 1 base and J lost 3, with 12 bases in between. In germline, CDR1 is SGHVS, CDR2 FQNEAQ. TCRdb's table, derived via immunoSEQ multiplex PCR, lists solely in-frame clones and lacks some. This table has 86,000 or so clones, about nine tenths appearing once. The chain carries TRBV7-8 and TRBJ1-1; D possibly corresponds to TRBD1 (6 bases). The sequencing used peripheral blood, collected on day 0 of AZD1222 vaccination. This TCR was recovered from an adult in good health. In DNA, the CDR3 is TGTGCCAGCAGCTTAGGTAACAGGGAGCACACTGAAGCTTTCTTT. Its translation is CASSLGNREHTEAFF.